A single sample is the source of the 8 T cell receptor beta chains below, sequenced in a study of siplizumab effects on memory and regulatory T cells. Clones were sequenced by immunoSEQ multiplex PCR, and TCRdb holds only the in-frame ones, with some missing. The sample includes some 110,000 clones, more than 85% seen only once; the top ten take about 0.32%. The sequenced sample was CD4+ T cells sorted from blood. These receptors were obtained from a human donor in good health.

This clone was detected only once. The V gene is TRBV7-2, the J gene TRBJ2-3; no firm D call. In germline, CDR1 is SGHTA, CDR2 FQGNSA. CDR3 length equals 11 residues. V shed 5 bases and J shed 2 bases, with 2 bases lying between them. DNA for the CDR3: TGTGCCAGCAGCAACACAGATACGCAGTATTTT. Protein sequence: CASSNTDTQYF.

This chain joins TRBV5-6 and TRBJ1-2; the D is unclear. This CDR3 region has 13 residues. Between the trimmed V and J ends, which lost 3 bases and 4 bases, there was a span of 10 bases. CDR1 and CDR2 (germline): SGHDT, YYEEEE. The chain's CDR3 is CASSSVNPYGYTF. The CDR3 DNA reads TGTGCCAGCAGCTCGGTCAACCCCTATGGCTACACCTTC. Drawing the rest from reference TRBV5-6 and TRBJ1-2, the complete variable domain is DAGVTQSPTHLIKTRGQQVTLRCSPKSGHDTVSWYQQALGQGPQFIFQYYEEEERQRGNFPDRFSGHQFPNYSSELNVNALLLGDSALYLCASSSVNPYGYTFGSGTRLTVV.

The chain combines TRBV7-8 with TRBJ2-7; D unclear. V dropped 0 bases and J dropped 4 bases, with 7 bases sitting between them. The CDR3 spans 13 residues. Per the germline V gene, CDR1 is SGHVS and CDR2 is FQNEAQ. The CDR3 DNA reads TGTGCCAGCAGCTTAGCACCGGGTTACGAGCAGTACTTC. Amino acids: CASSLAPGYEQYF.

The chain employs TRBV2 and TRBJ2-3; D may be TRBD1 or TRBD2 (5 bases each). V lost 4 bases to trimming and J lost 4 bases, with 12 bases between them. Germline lookup yields CDR1 SNHLY and CDR2 FYNNEI. This CDR3 has 14 amino acids. This CDR3 is CASSVNRGPDTQYF. The CDR3 DNA is TGTGCCAGCAGTGTAAATAGGGGACCAGATACGCAGTATTTT. Drawing the rest from reference TRBV2 and TRBJ2-3, the complete variable domain is EPEVTQTPSHQVTQMGQEVILRCVPISNHLYFYWYRQILGQKVEFLVSFYNNEISEKSEIFDDQFSVERPDGSNFTLKIRSTKLEDSAMYFCASSVNRGPDTQYFGPGTRLTVL.

This sequence joins TRBV19 and TRBJ1-1; 7 bases are a match to TRBD1. Germline trimming cut 7 bases from V and 6 bases from J; bases unmatched to any gene: 14. The CDR3 consists of 15 residues. Germline lookup yields CDR1 LNHDA and CDR2 SQIVND (reference sequence). The CDR3 sequence: CASTNDRVGRAEAFF. CDR3 DNA sequence: TGTGCCAGTACCAATGACAGGGTTGGGAGAGCTGAAGCTTTCTTT.

This CDR3 reads CASSTTDPSQVSYEQYF. The CDR3 DNA is TGTGCCAGCAGCACAACGGACCCCAGTCAGGTTTCGTACGAGCAGTACTTC. The chain uses TRBV5-5 and TRBJ2-7; D unclear. This CDR3 is 17 amino acids long. The germline CDR1 and CDR2 sequences are SGHKS and YYEKEE (reference sequence). The V end was cut by 4 bases, the J end by 4 bases, with 24 bases between.

This sequence joins TRBV19 and TRBJ1-2, with no clear D. The V gene's germline CDR1 is LNHDA and CDR2 SQIVND (reference sequence). The V end lost 5 bases, the J end lost 2 bases, and 6 bases lay between the germline ends. This CDR3 comprises 12 residues. The CDR3 DNA follows: TGTGCCAGTAGTCAATGGAACTATGGCTACACCTTC. It specifies CASSQWNYGYTF.

This chain joins TRBV5-1 and TRBJ2-5, with 9 bases fitting TRBD2. V trimming: 4 bases; J trimming: 4 bases; junction bases outside the gene matches: 5. This CDR3 is built from 14 residues. Germline V gene lookup returns CDR1 SGHRS and CDR2 YFSETQ. The CDR3 DNA follows: TGCGCCAGCAGCCAAGCGGGAGGTAGAGAGACCCAGTACTTC. This translates into CASSQAGGRETQYF.